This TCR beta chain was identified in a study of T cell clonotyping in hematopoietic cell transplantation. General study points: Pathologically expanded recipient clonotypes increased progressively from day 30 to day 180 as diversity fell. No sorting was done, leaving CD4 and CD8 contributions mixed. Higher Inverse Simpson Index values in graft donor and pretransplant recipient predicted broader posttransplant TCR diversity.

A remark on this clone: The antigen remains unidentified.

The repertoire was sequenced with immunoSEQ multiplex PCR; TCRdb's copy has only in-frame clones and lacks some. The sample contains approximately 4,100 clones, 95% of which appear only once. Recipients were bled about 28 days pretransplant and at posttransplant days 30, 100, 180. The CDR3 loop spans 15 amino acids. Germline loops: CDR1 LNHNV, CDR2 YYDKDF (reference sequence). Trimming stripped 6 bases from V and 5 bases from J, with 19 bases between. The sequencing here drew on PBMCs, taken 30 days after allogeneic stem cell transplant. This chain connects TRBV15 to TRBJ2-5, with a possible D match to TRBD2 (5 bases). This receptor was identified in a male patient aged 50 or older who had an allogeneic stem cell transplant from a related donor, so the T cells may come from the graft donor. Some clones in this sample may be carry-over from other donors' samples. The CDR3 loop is CATSSGPTPGETQYF. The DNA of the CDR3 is TGTGCCACCAGTTCCGGCCCTACGCCGGGGGAGACCCAGTACTTC.